These 21 T cell receptor beta chains originate from one sample sequenced in a study of T cells in Graves' hyperthyroidism and ophthalmopathy. What was amplified from RNA transcripts were TCR beta CDR3 regions. TCR CDR3 underwent first-round RT-PCR with the HTBI primer set. TCRdb re-analysed the multiplex PCR reads in MiXCR, keeping a single row per CDR3 protein. The sample lists around 350,000 distinct CDR3 sequences, about 18% occurring once. The sample consisted of blood. The source of these receptors is a woman aged 18 to 35 with Graves' hyperthyroidism.

The gene calls are TRBV12-3 or TRBV12-4 and TRBJ1-5; no firm D call. This CDR3 is built from 15 residues. V lost 8 bases and J lost 4, with 18 bases in between. The CDR3 here is CASSKTVEPNQPQHF. The CDR3 nucleotides read TGTGCCAGCTCGAAGACCGTCGAGCCTAATCAGCCCCAGCATTTT.

The chain carries TRBV20-1 and TRBJ2-7; a weak D match, TRBD2 (5 bases). Germline V gene lookup returns CDR1 DFQATT and CDR2 SNEGSKA (reference sequence). The length of the CDR3 is 14 residues. Between the trimmed V and J ends, which lost 6 bases and 0 bases, there was a span of 15 bases. The CDR3 sequence: CSASQSGSSYEQYF. In DNA form, the CDR3 reads TGCAGTGCCTCTCAGAGCGGTAGCTCCTACGAGCAGTACTTC.

This clonotype was counted a few times. The junction differs from germline at one of its ends, possibly a read error. The chain combines TRBV29-1 with TRBJ2-5; 11 bases line up with TRBD1. CDR3 length: 17 amino acids. Germline V gives CDR1 SQVTM, CDR2 ANQGSEA. The CDR3 nucleotides are TGCAGCGTTGAACCCGATTCCGGCGGGACAGGGGGAGAGACCCAGTGCTTC. It encodes CSVEPDSGGTGGETQCF.

This clonotype was recorded many times. V gene TRBV2 combines with J gene TRBJ2-5; 9 bases are shared with TRBD2. Trimming took 10 bases from V and 5 from J; bases not matched to a gene: 8. The length of the CDR3 is 13 residues. In germline, CDR1 is SNHLY, CDR2 FYNNEI. CDR3 sequence reads: CATAPAGGETQYF. CDR3 in DNA: TGTGCCACGGCACCAGCGGGGGGCGAGACCCAGTACTTC. Full variable domain (remainder filled in from reference TRBV2 and TRBJ2-5): EPEVTQTPSHQVTQMGQEVILRCVPISNHLYFYWYRQILGQKVEFLVSFYNNEISEKSEIFDDQFSVERPDGSNFTLKIRSTKLEDSAMYFCATAPAGGETQYFGPGTRLLVL.

In this sample, this clonotype turned up many times. This chain joins TRBV12-3 or TRBV12-4 and TRBJ1-2, with D hard to call. V shed 4 bases and J shed 6 bases, with 9 bases lying between them. The CDR3 is made up of 12 amino acids. The CDR3 reads CASSSRVDGYTF. The CDR3 DNA reads TGTGCCAGCAGTTCTAGGGTAGATGGCTACACCTTC.

The sample holds many counts of this clonotype. This chain joins TRBV12-3 or TRBV12-4 and TRBJ1-1, with 7 bases lining up with TRBD1. This CDR3 spans 16 amino acids. The V gene end was trimmed by 3 bases and the J gene end by 1 base; junction bases not matched to a gene: 8. CDR3 in DNA: TGTGCCAGCAGTTTTCCCCGACAGGGAACGAACACTGAAGCTTTCTTT. Amino acid sequence: CASSFPRQGTNTEAFF.

This clonotype was counted at least ten times. The chain is built from TRBV12-3 or TRBV12-4 and TRBJ2-5; 7 positions match TRBD1. V gave up 5 bases and J gave up 2 bases; unmatched junction bases: 2. CDR3 length: 13 residues. The DNA of the CDR3 is TGTGCCAGCAGTCGCAGGGGGCAAGAGACCCAGTACTTC. This codes for CASSRRGQETQYF.

Ten or more counts support this clonotype. The rearrangement joins TRBV12-3 or TRBV12-4 to TRBJ1-1; TRBD1 aligns across 8 bases. V trimming: 5 bases; J trimming: 6 bases; junction bases outside the gene matches: 11. This CDR3 is built from 15 residues. For the CDR3, the DNA is TGTGCCAGCAGTCTCGCCACAGGGGGAAACGCTGAAGCTTTCTTT. It yields the protein CASSLATGGNAEAFF.

In its sample, this clonotype was seen many times. This chain uses TRBV28 with TRBJ1-1, with a tentative D call TRBD1 (5 bases). The germline V and J ends were trimmed by 5 bases and 7 bases, with 17 bases remaining between them. From germline, CDR1 is MDHEN and CDR2 SYDVKM. The CDR3 consists of 14 residues. The CDR3 region has the DNA TGTGCCAGCAGTATCCTACAGGAGACCCTTGAAGCTTTCTTT. As protein: CASSILQETLEAFF.

This clonotype has only a few counts. The chain combines TRBV28 with TRBJ1-6; 7 bases fit TRBD1. CDR1 is MDHEN, CDR2 SYDVKM, per germline. This CDR3 comprises 15 residues. Germline trimming cut 4 bases from V and 8 bases from J; bases unmatched to any gene: 8. The CDR3 nucleotides are TGTGCCAGCAGTTCTTGGGACAGCTCTTATTCACCCCTCCACTTT. Residues: CASSSWDSSYSPLHF.

This clonotype was counted many times. J is TRBJ1-1 and V is TRBV7-3; D not certain. The V and J ends lost 5 bases and 1 base respectively, with 8 bases between them. The CDR3 totals 13 residues. CDR1 and CDR2 from the germline V gene are SGHTA and FQGTGA. The CDR3 DNA reads as TGTGCCAGCAGCGAATACAGGAACACTGAAGCTTTCTTT. This gives the protein CASSEYRNTEAFF.

The rearrangement uses TRBV6-2 or TRBV6-3 and TRBJ2-5; D may correspond to TRBD1 or TRBD2 (5 bases each). The CDR3 extends over 16 amino acids. Deletions cut 2 bases from V and 5 bases from J, with 18 bases between. CDR1 MNHEY and CDR2 SVGEGT come from the germline V gene. CDR3 DNA sequence: TGTGCCAGCAGTTACCCCCAGGGACCTTTGATGGAGACCCAGTACTTC. This translates into CASSYPQGPLMETQYF.

This clonotype was picked up many times. The chain is built from TRBV12-3 or TRBV12-4 and TRBJ2-5; 7 nucleotides align to TRBD2. CDR3 length equals 14 residues. The ends lost 5 bases at V and 4 bases at J; junction bases unmatched: 7. The CDR3 loop is CASSPTSSGETQYF. CDR3 coding DNA: TGTGCCAGCAGTCCGACTAGCTCGGGAGAGACCCAGTACTTC.

The table lists this clonotype with many counts. The CDR3 loop reads CSATGETGYNQPQHF. CDR3 nucleotides: TGCAGTGCTACTGGAGAGACAGGCTACAATCAGCCCCAGCATTTT. The chain links TRBV20-1 to TRBJ1-5; a possible D gene is TRBD1 (6 bases). V dropped 4 bases and J dropped 3 bases, with 16 bases sitting between them. Per the germline V gene, CDR1 is DFQATT and CDR2 is SNEGSKA (reference sequence). This CDR3 contains 15 residues.

Here the CDR3 DNA reads TGTGCCAGCAGTTACTCGCGACTAAACGAGCAGTACTTC. Amino acids: CASSYSRLNEQYF. The V and J genes are TRBV6-2 or TRBV6-3 and TRBJ2-7; D is perhaps TRBD2 (5 bases). Between the trimmed V and J ends, which lost 0 bases and 5 bases, there was a span of 8 bases. There are 13 residues in the CDR3. Looked up from germline, CDR1 is MNHEY and CDR2 is SVGEGT.

The J gene is TRBJ2-7, the V gene TRBV15; a possible D gene is TRBD2 (6 bases). There are 16 residues in the CDR3. The V gene's germline CDR1 is LNHNV and CDR2 YYDKDF (reference sequence). Trimming shortened V by 0 bases and J by 2 bases, and 14 bases separated the two germline ends. The CDR3 loop reads CATSRDHGDSAYEQYF. In DNA form, the CDR3 reads TGTGCCACCAGCAGAGATCATGGGGACTCCGCCTACGAGCAGTACTTC.

Ten or more counts support this clonotype. In DNA, the CDR3 is TGTGCCTGGAGTGTGTTGGCAGGGCCGAGGTACTTC. Translation gives CAWSVLAGPRYF. The chain links TRBV30 to TRBJ2-7, with a possible D match to TRBD1 (5 bases). Germline CDR1 GTSNPN, CDR2 SVGIG (reference sequence). With 0 bases removed from V and 12 bases from J, the gap between germline ends came to 15 bases. The CDR3 has 12 amino acids.

This clonotype has at least ten counts. This chain joins TRBV4-1 and TRBJ1-2, with D unclear. The CDR3 spans 14 residues. Germline values: CDR1 MGHRA, CDR2 YSYEKL. The germline V and J ends were trimmed by 4 bases and 8 bases, with 17 bases remaining between them. The CDR3 is CASSRDRRVDGYTF. CDR3 sequence (DNA): TGCGCCAGCAGCCGCGATAGGAGGGTGGACGGCTACACCTTC.

This clonotype showed up many times. The chain couples TRBV28 to TRBJ2-7; 9 nucleotides line up with TRBD1. V lost 7 bases, J lost 3 bases, and 4 bases stayed unmatched. The CDR3 covers 13 residues. Looked up from germline, CDR1 is MDHEN and CDR2 is SYDVKM. The CDR3, as DNA: TGTGCCAGCACCACAGGGGGCGGCTACGAGCAGTACTTC. It is translated as CASTTGGGYEQYF.

The table lists this clonotype with many counts. This chain uses TRBV18 with TRBJ1-2, with D perhaps TRBD1 (5 bases). Germline values: CDR1 KGHSH, CDR2 LQKENI. The CDR3 runs to 14 residues. The V and J ends lost 3 bases and 1 base respectively, with 9 bases between them. The CDR3 sequence is CASSPQGLNYGYTF. The CDR3 DNA reads TGTGCCAGCTCACCCCAGGGCCTTAACTATGGCTACACCTTC.

This clonotype has ten or more counts. The V gene is TRBV7-3, the J gene TRBJ2-2; 9 bases align to TRBD2. The CDR3 sequence is 15 residues long. The germline V gene has CDR1 SGHTA and CDR2 FQGTGA. Unmatched junction bases numbered 3, after V lost 6 bases and J lost 1 base. CDR3 in DNA: TGTGCCAGCAGTGTGACTAGCGGGAACACCGGGGAGCTGTTTTTT. This encodes CASSVTSGNTGELFF.